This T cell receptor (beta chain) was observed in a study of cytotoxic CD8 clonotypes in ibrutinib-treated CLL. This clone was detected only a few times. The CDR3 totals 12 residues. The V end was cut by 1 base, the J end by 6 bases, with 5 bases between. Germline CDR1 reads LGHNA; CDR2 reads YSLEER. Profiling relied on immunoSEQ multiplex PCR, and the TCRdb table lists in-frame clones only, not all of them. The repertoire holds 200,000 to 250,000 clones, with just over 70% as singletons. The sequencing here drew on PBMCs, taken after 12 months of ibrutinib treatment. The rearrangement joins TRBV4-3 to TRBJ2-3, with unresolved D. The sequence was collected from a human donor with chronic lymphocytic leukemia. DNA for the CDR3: TGCGCCAGCAGCCAAGTTTCCGATACGCAGTATTTT. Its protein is CASSQVSDTQYF.